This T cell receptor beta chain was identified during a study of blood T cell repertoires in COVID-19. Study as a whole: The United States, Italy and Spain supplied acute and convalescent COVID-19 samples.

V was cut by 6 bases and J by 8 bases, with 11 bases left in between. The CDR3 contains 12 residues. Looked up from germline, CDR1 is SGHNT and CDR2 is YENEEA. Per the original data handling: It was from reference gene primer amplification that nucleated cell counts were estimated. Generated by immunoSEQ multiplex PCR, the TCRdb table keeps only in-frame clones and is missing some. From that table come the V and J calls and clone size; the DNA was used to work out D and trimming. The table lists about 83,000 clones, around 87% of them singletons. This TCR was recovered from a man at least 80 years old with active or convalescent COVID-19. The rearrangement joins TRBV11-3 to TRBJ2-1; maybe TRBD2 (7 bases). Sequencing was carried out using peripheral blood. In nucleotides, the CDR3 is TGTGCCAGCAGAGGGGGAGGGGATGAGCAGTTCTTC. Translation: CASRGGGDEQFF.